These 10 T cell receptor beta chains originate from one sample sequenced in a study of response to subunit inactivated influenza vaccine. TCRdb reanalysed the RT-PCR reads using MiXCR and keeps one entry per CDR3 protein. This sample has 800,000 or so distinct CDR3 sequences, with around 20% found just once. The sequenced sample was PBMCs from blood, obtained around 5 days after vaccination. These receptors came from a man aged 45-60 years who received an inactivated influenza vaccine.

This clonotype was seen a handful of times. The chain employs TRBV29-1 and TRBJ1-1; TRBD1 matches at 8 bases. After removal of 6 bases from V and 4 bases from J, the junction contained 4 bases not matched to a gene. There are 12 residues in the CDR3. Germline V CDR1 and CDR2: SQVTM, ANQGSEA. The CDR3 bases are TGCAGCGTGGGCAGGGGGCCCACTGAAGCTTTCTTT. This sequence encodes CSVGRGPTEAFF.

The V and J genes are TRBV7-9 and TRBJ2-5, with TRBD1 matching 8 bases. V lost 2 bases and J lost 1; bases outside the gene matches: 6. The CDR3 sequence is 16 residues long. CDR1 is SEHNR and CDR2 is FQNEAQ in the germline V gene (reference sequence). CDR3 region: CASSLRGTGGQETQYF. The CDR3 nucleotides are TGTGCCAGCAGCTTACGAGGGACAGGCGGCCAAGAGACCCAGTACTTC.

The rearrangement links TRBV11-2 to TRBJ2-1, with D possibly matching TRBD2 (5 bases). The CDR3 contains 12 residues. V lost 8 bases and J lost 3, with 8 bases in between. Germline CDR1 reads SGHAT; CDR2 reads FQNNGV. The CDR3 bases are TGTGCCAGCGTCGCGGGCTACAATGAGCAGTTCTTC. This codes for CASVAGYNEQFF.

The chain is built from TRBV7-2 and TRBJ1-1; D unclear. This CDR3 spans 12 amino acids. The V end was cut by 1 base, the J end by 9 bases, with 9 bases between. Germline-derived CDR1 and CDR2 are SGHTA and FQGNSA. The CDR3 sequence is CASSLVGQKAFF. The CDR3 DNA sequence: TGTGCCAGCAGCTTAGTAGGGCAGAAAGCTTTCTTT. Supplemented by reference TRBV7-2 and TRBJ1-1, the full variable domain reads GAGVSQSPSNKVTEKGKDVELRCDPISGHTALYWYRQSLGQGLEFLIYFQGNSAPDKSGLPSDRFSAERTGGSVSTLTIQRTQQEDSAVYLCASSLVGQKAFFGQGTRLTVV.

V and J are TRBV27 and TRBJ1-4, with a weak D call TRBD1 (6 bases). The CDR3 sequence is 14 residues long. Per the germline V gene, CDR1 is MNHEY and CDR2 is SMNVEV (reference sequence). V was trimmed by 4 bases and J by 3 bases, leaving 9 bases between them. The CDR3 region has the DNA TGTGCCAGCAGTTCGGGGGGCCCTAATGAAAAACTGTTTTTT. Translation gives CASSSGGPNEKLFF. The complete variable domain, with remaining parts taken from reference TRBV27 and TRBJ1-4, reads EAQVTQNPRYLITVTGKKLTVTCSQNMNHEYMSWYRQDPGLGLRQIYYSMNVEVTDKGDVPEGYKVSRKEKRNFPLILESPSPNQTSLYFCASSSGGPNEKLFFGSGTQLSVL.

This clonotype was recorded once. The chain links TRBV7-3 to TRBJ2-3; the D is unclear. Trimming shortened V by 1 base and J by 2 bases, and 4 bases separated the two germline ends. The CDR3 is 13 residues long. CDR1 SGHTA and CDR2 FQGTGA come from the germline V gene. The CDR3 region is CASSLIDTDTQYF. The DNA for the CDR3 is TGTGCCAGCAGCTTAATCGACACAGATACGCAGTATTTT. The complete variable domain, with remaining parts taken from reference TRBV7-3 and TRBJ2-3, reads GAGVSQTPSNKVTEKGKYVELRCDPISGHTALYWYRQSLGQGPEFLIYFQGTGAADDSGLPNDRFFAVRPEGSVSTLKIQRTERGDSAVYLCASSLIDTDTQYFGPGTRLTVL.

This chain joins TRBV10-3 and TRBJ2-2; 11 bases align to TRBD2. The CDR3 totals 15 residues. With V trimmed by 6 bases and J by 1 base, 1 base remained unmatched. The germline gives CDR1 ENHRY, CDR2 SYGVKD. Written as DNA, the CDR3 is TGTGCCATCAGAGGGACTAGCGGGAACACCGGGGAGCTGTTTTTT. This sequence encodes CAIRGTSGNTGELFF.

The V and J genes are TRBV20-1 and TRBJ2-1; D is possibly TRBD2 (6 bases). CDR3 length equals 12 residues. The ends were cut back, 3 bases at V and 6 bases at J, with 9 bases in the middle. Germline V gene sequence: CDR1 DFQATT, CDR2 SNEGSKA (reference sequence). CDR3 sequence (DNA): TGCAGTGCTAGCGGGACTCCCAATGAGCAGTTCTTC. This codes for CSASGTPNEQFF.

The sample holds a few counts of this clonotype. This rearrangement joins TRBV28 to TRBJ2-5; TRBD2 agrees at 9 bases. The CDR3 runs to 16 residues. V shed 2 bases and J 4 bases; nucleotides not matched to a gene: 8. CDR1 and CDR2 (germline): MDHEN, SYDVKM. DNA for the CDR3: TGTGCCAGCAGTTTACATTTAGCGGGGGTGTTAGAGACCCAGTACTTC. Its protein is CASSLHLAGVLETQYF.

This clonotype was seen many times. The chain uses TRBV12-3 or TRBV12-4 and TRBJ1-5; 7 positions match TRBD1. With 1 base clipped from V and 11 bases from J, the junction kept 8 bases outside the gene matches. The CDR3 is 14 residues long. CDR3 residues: CASSLGTSQGAQHF. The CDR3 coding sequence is TGTGCCAGCAGTTTAGGGACGTCCCAGGGGGCCCAGCATTTT.